This T cell receptor (beta chain) was recorded in a study of regulatory T cells in long-lasting Graves disease. Library construction for TCR beta used iRepertoire HTBI primers and Arm-PCR of CDR3 regions. TCRdb re-called the multiplex PCR reads through MiXCR, storing one row per CDR3 protein. The sample consists of hundreds of thousands of distinct CDR3 sequences, less than 25% of them appearing once. Noted time point: persistent/refractory GD, antithyroid drugs over 5 years with positive TRAb. RNA extracted from PBMCs served as the sequencing template. This clonotype was observed many times. The V and J ends lost 3 bases and 4 bases, in that order; junction bases with no gene match: 9. CDR3 length: 15 amino acids.

The starting material was peripheral blood mononuclear cells (PBMCs), obtained when the disease was refractory, from a patient treated with antithyroid drugs. The rearrangement uses TRBV12-3 or TRBV12-4 and TRBJ2-7; 7 nucleotides agree with TRBD2. The clonotype was recovered from a female donor with Graves disease. CDR3 region: CASSFIGLGTYEQYF. CDR3 in DNA: TGTGCCAGCAGTTTCATTGGACTAGGTACATACGAGCAGTACTTC.